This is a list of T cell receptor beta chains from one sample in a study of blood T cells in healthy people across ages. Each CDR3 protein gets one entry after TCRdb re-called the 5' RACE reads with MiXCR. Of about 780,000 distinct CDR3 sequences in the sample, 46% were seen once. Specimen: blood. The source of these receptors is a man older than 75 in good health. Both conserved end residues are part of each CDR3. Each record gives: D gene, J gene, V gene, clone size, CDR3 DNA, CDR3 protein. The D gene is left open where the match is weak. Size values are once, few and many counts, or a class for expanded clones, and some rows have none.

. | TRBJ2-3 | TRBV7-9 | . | TGTGCCGCGCCTGGGGGGTCAGATACGCAGTATTTT | CAAPGGSDTQYF
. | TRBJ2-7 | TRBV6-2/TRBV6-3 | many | TGTGCCAGCAGGCTGACACCTACCTACGAGCAGTACTTC | CASRLTPTYEQYF
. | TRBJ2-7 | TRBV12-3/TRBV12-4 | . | TGTGCCAGCAGTTTTGGTAGCGGCCCTGGCGAGCAGTACTTC | CASSFGSGPGEQYF
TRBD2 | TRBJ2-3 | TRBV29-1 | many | TGCAGCGTTGACTCGCGCGGCTTAGCGGGAGGGTGGACAGATACGCAGTATTTT | CSVDSRGLAGGWTDTQYF
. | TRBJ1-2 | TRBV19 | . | TGTGCCAGTACCCAGGAGCGGGGTCGAACTAACTATGGCTACACCTTC | CASTQERGRTNYGYTF
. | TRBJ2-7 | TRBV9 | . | TGTGCCAGCAGCGTAGGGGGCCACGGGTACGAGCAGTACTTC | CASSVGGHGYEQYF
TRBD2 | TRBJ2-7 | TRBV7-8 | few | TGTGCCAGCAGCCTAACGACTAGCGGGAGGAATGAGCAGTACTTC | CASSLTTSGRNEQYF
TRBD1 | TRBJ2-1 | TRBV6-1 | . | TGTGCCAGCAGACCCGGGACAGGGGACCTAAACTACAATGAGCAGTTCTTC | CASRPGTGDLNYNEQFF
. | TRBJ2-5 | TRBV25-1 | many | TGTGCCAGCACATCCAGTCCGGAAGAGACCCAGTACTTC | CASTSSPEETQYF
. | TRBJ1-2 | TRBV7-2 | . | TGTGCCAGCAGCGAAGGGGTTAAGGAGGGCTACACCTTC | CASSEGVKEGYTF
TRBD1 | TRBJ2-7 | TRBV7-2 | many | TGTGCCAGCAGCTTAGCGGGGACAGGGGACTACGAGCAGTACTTC | CASSLAGTGDYEQYF
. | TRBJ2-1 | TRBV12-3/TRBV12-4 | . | TGTGCCAGCAGTTGGGGTTTGGGTGATGAGCAGTTCTTC | CASSWGLGDEQFF
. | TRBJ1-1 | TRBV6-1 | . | TGTGCCAGCACGTCCCCGGGTGGGAACAAAAAGGGCACTGAAGCTTTCTTT | CASTSPGGNKKGTEAFF
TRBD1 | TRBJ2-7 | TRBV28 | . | TGTGCCAGCAGTTTCCCGGGACAGGGGGCCTGCGAGCAGTACTTC | CASSFPGQGACEQYF
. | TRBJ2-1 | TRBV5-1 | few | TGCGCCAGCAGCAGGACGGGAGCGGCTGAGCAGTTCTTC | CASSRTGAAEQFF
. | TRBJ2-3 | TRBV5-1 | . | TGCGCCAGCAGCCGGCGAAAGCGCACAGATACGCAGTATTTT | CASSRRKRTDTQYF
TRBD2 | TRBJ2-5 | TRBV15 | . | TGTGCCACCAGCTTATTCGACGCCTCTAGCGGGTTCCAAGAGACCCAGTACTTC | CATSLFDASSGFQETQYF
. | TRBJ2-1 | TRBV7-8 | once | TGTGCCAGCAGCGATGGACACAATGAGCAGTTCTTC | CASSDGHNEQFF
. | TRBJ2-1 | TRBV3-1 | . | TGTGCCAGCAGCCAAGCGGGGATGCCCGGCGGGGAGCAGTTCTTC | CASSQAGMPGGEQFF
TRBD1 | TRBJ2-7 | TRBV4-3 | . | TGCGCCAGCAGCCGCCGTACAGGGGGCGAGCAGTACTTC | CASSRRTGGEQYF
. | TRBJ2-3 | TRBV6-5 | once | TGTGCCAGCAGATATGTGGATACGCAGTATTTT | CASRYVDTQYF
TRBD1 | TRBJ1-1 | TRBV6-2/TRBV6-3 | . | TGTGCCAGCAGTAAGGACAGGATTTCTGAAGCTTTCTTT | CASSKDRISEAFF
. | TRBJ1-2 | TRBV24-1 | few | TGTGCCACCAGTGATCCTGGATCTGGCTACACCTTC | CATSDPGSGYTF
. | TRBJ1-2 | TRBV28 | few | TGTGCCAGCAGTTTGGTATCTGGGACCTATGGCTACACCTTC | CASSLVSGTYGYTF
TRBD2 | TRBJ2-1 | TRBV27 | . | TGTGCCAGCAGTTCGACATCGGGAGGGCACAATGAGCAGTTCTTC | CASSSTSGGHNEQFF
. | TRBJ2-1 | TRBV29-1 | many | TGCAGCGTTGCGGACAAGGACATCCTAAACAATGAGCAGTTCTTC | CSVADKDILNNEQFF
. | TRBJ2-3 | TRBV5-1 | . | TGCGCCAGCAGCCCCAAGGCGGCGGTAGGGACAGATACGCAGTATTTT | CASSPKAAVGTDTQYF
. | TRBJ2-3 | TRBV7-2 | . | TGTGCCAGCAGCTACGACCCGGGACTCGTCACAGATACGCAGTATTTT | CASSYDPGLVTDTQYF
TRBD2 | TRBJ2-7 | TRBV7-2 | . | TGTGCCAGCAGCTTTCTTGCGGGAGTTCGGGACGAGCAGTACTTC | CASSFLAGVRDEQYF
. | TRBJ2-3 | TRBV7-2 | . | TGTGCCAGCAGCTTCTGGCGGTCTAGCACAGATACGCAGTATTTT | CASSFWRSSTDTQYF
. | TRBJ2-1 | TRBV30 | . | TGTGCCTGCACCGGGACGGCAACCTACAATGAGCAGTTCTTC | CACTGTATYNEQFF
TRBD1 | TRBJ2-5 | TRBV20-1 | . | TGCAGTGCTCACAAACTAGGACAGGTCCAAGAGACCCAGTACTTC | CSAHKLGQVQETQYF
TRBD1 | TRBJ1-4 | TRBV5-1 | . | TGCGCCAGCAGCTCAGGGGACAGGGGGCAGAAAAAACTGTTTTTT | CASSSGDRGQKKLFF
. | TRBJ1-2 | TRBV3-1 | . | TGTGCCAGCAGCCTTTCTGCGAATGGCTACACCTTC | CASSLSANGYTF
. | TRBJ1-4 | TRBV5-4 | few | TGTGCCAGCAGCTTGGGACCGGGGCGAGAGGAAAAACTGTTTTTT | CASSLGPGREEKLFF
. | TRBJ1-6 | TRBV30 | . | TGTGCCTGGAGTGAGGCACAGGGAGGTTCACCCCTCCACTTT | CAWSEAQGGSPLHF
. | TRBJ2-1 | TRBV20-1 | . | TGCAGTGCTAGGGGTTCGGCCTACAATGAGCAGTTCTTC | CSARGSAYNEQFF
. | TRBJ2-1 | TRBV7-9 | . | TGTGCCAGCAGCCTGGACTGGGGTAGTGAGCAGTTCTTC | CASSLDWGSEQFF
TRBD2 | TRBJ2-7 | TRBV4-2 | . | TGTGCCAGCAGCCAAGATCGGACTAGCGGAACCTACGAGCAGTACTTC | CASSQDRTSGTYEQYF
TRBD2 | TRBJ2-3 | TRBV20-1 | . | TGCAGTGCCGTAAAAGCGGGAGGTGTGAGCACAGATACGCAGTATTTT | CSAVKAGGVSTDTQYF
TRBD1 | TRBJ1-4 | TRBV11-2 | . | TGTGCCAGCAGCTTAGGGGACAGGGACAATGAAAAACTGTTTTTT | CASSLGDRDNEKLFF
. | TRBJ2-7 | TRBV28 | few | TGTGCCAGCAGTTCCCAAGTCAGAGCCCACGAGCAGTACTTC | CASSSQVRAHEQYF
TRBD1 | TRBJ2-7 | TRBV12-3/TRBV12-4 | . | TGTGCCAGCAGTTTGGGAGGGGACAGGGTGTACGAGCAGTACTTC | CASSLGGDRVYEQYF
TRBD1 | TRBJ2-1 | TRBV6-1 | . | TGTGCCAGCAGGGGGACAGAAAATAATGAGCAGTTCTTC | CASRGTENNEQFF
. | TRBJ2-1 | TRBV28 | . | TGTGCCAGCAGTTCTAGCGACAATGAGCAGTTCTTC | CASSSSDNEQFF